The 18 T cell receptor beta chains below all came from one sample that was sequenced in a study of T cells in women clearing cervical HPV infection. The repertoire was sequenced with immunoSEQ multiplex PCR; TCRdb's copy has only in-frame clones and lacks some. The sample table includes fewer than 25,000 clones. Sequences were obtained from blood buffy coat. These receptor sequences come from a woman aged 18 to 75 with a cervical HPV16 infection that either progressed to CIN3+ or cleared (not recorded which).

Turning to this clone: A read error may account for a junction end that differs from germline. The missing CDR3 end, 3 residues past where the read stops, is filled in from the germline J gene. This sample also contains other DNA sequences that code for the same CDR3. The chain is built from TRBV6-2 or TRBV6-3 and TRBJ1-3, with TRBD1 matching 8 bases. Germline CDR1 and CDR2: MNHEY and SVGEGT. The CDR3 contains 14 residues. The CDR3 spells CASSLTGGRNTIYF. CDR3 DNA (partial): TGTGCCAGCAGTCTTACAGGGGGTCGAAACACG.

Note on this clone: The observed sequence ends 3 residues before the CDR3 terminus, with the missing tail filled in from the germline J gene. The V call is TRBV7-6, the J call TRBJ1-1, with a tentative D call TRBD1 (6 bases). This CDR3 is built from 15 residues. Trimming shortened V by 2 bases and J by 3 bases, and 13 bases separated the two germline ends. Germline CDR1 SGHVS, CDR2 FNYEAQ. CDR3 residues: CASSLTVRGDTEAFF. The CDR3 DNA, read in part, is TGTGCCAGCAGCTTAACGGTCAGGGGTGACACTGAA.

On this clone: Read sequence stops 3 residues before the CDR3 end, and the germline J gene provides the missing end. The chain combines TRBV18 with TRBJ2-1; D gene uncertain. The CDR3 consists of 15 residues. V lost 2 bases and J 0 bases, leaving 8 bases between the germline ends. Germline CDR1 is KGHSH and CDR2 is LQKENI. The sequenced CDR3 bases are TGTGCCAGCTCACCATCCAGGTCCTCCTACAATGAG. Translating gives CASSPSRSSYNE. The whole CDR3 sequence is CASSPSRSSYNEQFF.

Judged by frequency, this clone is medium-sized (0.01 to 0.1%). The observed sequence ends 3 residues before the CDR3 terminus, with the missing tail filled in from the germline J gene. This chain uses TRBV29-1 with TRBJ1-4, with 8 bases that match TRBD1. J was trimmed by 4 bases and V by 3 bases; bases with no gene match: 1. CDR3 size: 13 residues. Germline loops: CDR1 SQVTM, CDR2 ANQGSEA. The CDR3 spells CSVETGVNEKLFF. The part of the CDR3 DNA that was read is TGCAGCGTTGAGACAGGGGTTAATGAAAAA.

Worth noting for this clone: The CDR3 end lies 3 residues beyond the end of the read and is filled in from the germline J gene. The chain combines TRBV18 with TRBJ1-5; D remains ambiguous. This CDR3 comprises 17 residues. CDR1 is KGHSH, CDR2 LQKENI, per germline. With 3 bases removed from V and 2 bases from J, the gap between germline ends came to 17 bases. CDR3 bases read: TGTGCCAGCTCACCCGTCGCGGTGCGATTGGGCAATCAGCCC. This sequence encodes CASSPVAVRLGNQP. The complete CDR3 reads CASSPVAVRLGNQPQHF.

For this clone: The CDR3 end lies 3 residues beyond the end of the read and is filled in from the germline J gene. The chain uses TRBV20-1 and TRBJ1-1, with 9 bases aligning to TRBD1. The CDR3 is made up of 14 amino acids. Germline V lookup: CDR1 DFQATT, CDR2 SNEGSKA (reference sequence). The V segment lost 5 bases and the J segment 5 bases; nucleotides outside the gene matches: 9. The CDR3 DNA, read in part, is TGCAGTGCTTATACGGGACAGGGACGGACTGAA. Translation gives CSAYTGQGRTE. The entire CDR3 is CSAYTGQGRTEAFF.

The CDR3 bases that were read are TGCGCCAGCAGCTTGGAACAGGGGGGAGTCACAGATACG. This gives the protein CASSLEQGGVTDT. Given in full, the CDR3 is CASSLEQGGVTDTQYF. This rearrangement joins TRBV5-1 to TRBJ2-3; TRBD1 matches 8 bases. The read ends 3 residues before the CDR3 terminus; that terminus is restored from the germline J gene. After removal of 0 bases from V and 2 bases from J, the junction contained 5 bases not matched to a gene. Germline V lookup: CDR1 SGHRS, CDR2 YFSETQ. The CDR3 sequence is 16 residues long.

As to this clone: The CDR3 goes on 3 residues after the read ends, and that part is filled in from the germline J gene. The chain joins TRBV12-5 to TRBJ1-1, with unresolved D. The germline V gene encodes CDR1 LGHNT and CDR2 FRNRAP. This CDR3 has 16 amino acids. The CDR3 protein is CASGLVLARFPPGAFF. CDR3 DNA, as far as it was read: TGTGCTAGTGGTTTGGTATTGGCCAGGTTCCCGCCGGGG. The full variable domain, with the rest looked up from reference TRBV12-5 and TRBJ1-1, is DARVTQTPRHKVTEMGQEVTMRCQPILGHNTVFWYRQTMMQGLELLAYFRNRAPLDDSGMPKDRFSAEMPDATLATLKIQPSEPRDSAVYFCASGLVLARFPPGAFFGQGTRLTVV.

Notes on this clone: The observed sequence ends 3 residues before the CDR3 terminus, with the missing tail filled in from the germline J gene. The chain employs TRBV6-2 or TRBV6-3 and TRBJ1-6; TRBD1 aligns across 7 bases. The CDR3 has 15 amino acids. CDR1 and CDR2 (germline): MNHEY, SVGEGT. V lost 7 bases, J lost 7 bases, and 10 bases stayed unmatched. Incomplete CDR3 DNA: TGTGCCAGCACCCCATACGGGACAGAAAATTCACCC. Translated: CASTPYGTENSP. The whole CDR3 reads CASTPYGTENSPLHF.

This CDR3 is CASSLTSYDYTF. The CDR3 DNA, read in part, is TGTGCCAGCAGCCTCACTAGTTACGAC. The genes are TRBV5-6 and TRBJ1-2; the D is unclear. The read terminates 3 residues before the CDR3 end, so the remaining end is supplied by the germline J gene. The CDR3 extends over 12 amino acids. Per germline, CDR1 SGHDT and CDR2 YYEEEE.

The CDR3 sequence: CASSFGHSYEQYF. Partial CDR3 DNA: TGTGCCAGCAGCTTCGGTCACTCCTACGAG. V usage is TRBV7-2 and J usage is TRBJ2-7; D remains ambiguous. The CDR3 end lies 3 residues beyond the end of the read and is filled in from the germline J gene. Germline CDR1 is SGHTA and CDR2 is FQGNSA. The CDR3 runs to 13 residues. The ends were cut back, 3 bases at V and 0 bases at J, with 6 bases in the middle.

A remark on this clone: Coverage ceases 3 residues before the CDR3 finishes, and the germline J gene fills in the end. The chain links TRBV19 to TRBJ1-4; D is uncertain. Trimming shortened V by 2 bases and J by 1 base, and 5 bases separated the two germline ends. Germline V gene sequence: CDR1 LNHDA, CDR2 SQIVND (reference sequence). This CDR3 comprises 14 residues. CDR3 loop: CASSISRTNEKLFF. The sequenced CDR3 bases are TGTGCCAGTAGTATATCCCGAACTAATGAAAAA.

As concerns this clone: The read ends 3 residues before the CDR3 terminus; that terminus is restored from the germline J gene. The rearrangement uses TRBV7-6 and TRBJ2-2, with D possibly matching TRBD1 (5 bases). This CDR3 contains 13 residues. Germline assignment: CDR1 SGHVS and CDR2 FNYEAQ. Between the trimmed V and J ends, which lost 8 bases and 6 bases, there was a span of 13 bases. The sequenced part of the CDR3 DNA is TGTGCCAGCGGCCTCAGGGCCGCCGGGGAG. This sequence encodes CASGLRAAGE. The CDR3 in its entirety is CASGLRAAGELFF.

As regards this clone: The CDR3 extends 3 residues past the end of the read, so its final part is completed from the germline J gene. V and J are TRBV7-3 and TRBJ1-6; maybe TRBD1 (6 bases). The CDR3 runs to 21 residues. The V gene's germline CDR1 is SGHTA and CDR2 FQGTGA. Trimming stripped 1 base from V and 10 bases from J, with 32 bases between. The sequenced part of the CDR3 DNA is TGTGCCAGCAGCTTAAATAATGGCTCCCAGGCAGCAGGGGTCTCTATGTCACCC. It encodes CASSLNNGSQAAGVSMSP. In full, the CDR3 is CASSLNNGSQAAGVSMSPLHF.

Notes on this clone: Coverage ceases 3 residues before the CDR3 finishes, and the germline J gene fills in the end. The rearrangement links TRBV7-9 to TRBJ1-6, with D uncertain. Looked up from germline, CDR1 is SEHNR and CDR2 is FQNEAQ (reference sequence). This CDR3 is built from 11 residues. Trimming took off 3 bases at V and 8 bases at J, with 2 bases between the two ends. This CDR3 reads CASSFDSPLHF. The part of the CDR3 DNA that was read is TGTGCCAGCAGCTTCGATTCACCC.

Note on this clone: Coverage ceases 3 residues before the CDR3 finishes, and the germline J gene fills in the end. The chain couples TRBV11-1 to TRBJ2-1; D might be TRBD2 (7 bases). Per germline, CDR1 SGHAT and CDR2 FQDESV (reference sequence). The CDR3 extends over 15 amino acids. Trimming shortened V by 3 bases and J by 5 bases, and 14 bases separated the two germline ends. CDR3 sequence: CASSLAGDIHNEQFF. Partial CDR3 DNA: TGTGCCAGCAGCTTGGCGGGGGACATCCACAATGAG.

Comments on this clone: With the read ending 3 residues before the CDR3 end, the germline J gene is used to fill in that end. This chain connects TRBV5-1 to TRBJ2-5; 8 bases agree with TRBD1. The J segment lost 4 bases and the V segment lost 0 bases, leaving 14 bases of the junction unmatched. Germline assignment: CDR1 SGHRS and CDR2 YFSETQ. The CDR3 is 18 residues long. The part of the CDR3 DNA that was read is TGCGCCAGCAGCTTGGCTGGCAAGAGACAGGGGTTTTTAGAGACC. Its translation: CASSLAGKRQGFLET. The CDR3 as a whole reads CASSLAGKRQGFLETQYF.

Remarks on this clone: The observed sequence ends 3 residues before the CDR3 terminus, with the missing tail filled in from the germline J gene. The rearrangement joins TRBV6-1 to TRBJ1-4, with D possibly being TRBD1 (5 bases). V lost 0 bases, J lost 8 bases, and 16 bases lay in between. The germline CDR1 and CDR2 sequences are MNHNS and SASEGT. The CDR3 is 16 amino acids. CDR3 amino acids: CASSEALGGAREKLFF. The part of the CDR3 DNA that was read is TGTGCCAGCAGTGAAGCGCTTGGAGGGGCGAGGGAAAAA.